The rows below give T cell receptor beta chains drawn from one sample of a study of Graves' ophthalmopathy and Graves' hyperthyroidism. TCRdb redid the calling of the multiplex PCR reads with MiXCR, one entry per CDR3 protein. The sample lists a few hundred thousand distinct CDR3 sequences, about 18% occurring once. Input material: peripheral blood. The receptors were sampled from an adult woman with stable Graves' hyperthyroidism. CDR3s include the opening cysteine and the closing phenylalanine or tryptophan. The order of the fields is V gene, clone size, J gene, CDR3 length, D gene, CDR3 protein, CDR3 DNA. D genes are given only for firm matches. A clone size is listed for some rows: how often the clone was seen (once, few, many), or a class if it is expanded.

V gene: TRBV5-4
clone size: few
J gene: TRBJ2-2
CDR3 length: 15
D gene: TRBD2
CDR3 protein: CASSLTGGRIGELFF
CDR3 DNA: TGTGCCAGCAGCTTAACGGGAGGGAGGATCGGGGAGCTGTTTTTT

V gene: TRBV12-3/TRBV12-4
clone size: many
J gene: TRBJ1-3
CDR3 length: 13
D gene: NA
CDR3 protein: CASSLSAGNTIYF
CDR3 DNA: TGTGCCAGCAGTTTGTCGGCAGGAAACACCATATATTTT

V gene: TRBV20-1
clone size: few
J gene: TRBJ2-5
CDR3 length: 11
D gene: NA
CDR3 protein: CSASQAETQYF
CDR3 DNA: TGCAGTGCTTCCCAGGCAGAGACCCAGTACTTC

V gene: TRBV11-2
clone size: many
J gene: TRBJ2-5
CDR3 length: 16
D gene: TRBD2
CDR3 protein: CASSYSSGMEWETQYF
CDR3 DNA: TGTGCCAGCAGCTACTCAAGCGGGATGGAGTGGGAGACCCAGTACTTC

V gene: TRBV7-3
clone size: many
J gene: TRBJ1-1
CDR3 length: 14
D gene: NA
CDR3 protein: CASRRPGQNTEAFF
CDR3 DNA: TGTGCCAGCAGGAGACCGGGACAGAACACTGAAGCTTTCTTT

V gene: TRBV28
clone size: many
J gene: TRBJ1-1
CDR3 length: 13
D gene: NA
CDR3 protein: CASSLNDGREAFF
CDR3 DNA: TGTGCCAGCAGTTTAAACGATGGGCGAGAAGCTTTCTTT

V gene: TRBV12-3/TRBV12-4
clone size: many
J gene: TRBJ2-7
CDR3 length: 13
D gene: TRBD1
CDR3 protein: CASSGTGSYEQYF
CDR3 DNA: TGTGCCAGCTCCGGGACAGGGAGCTACGAGCAGTACTTC

V gene: TRBV6-4
clone size: many
J gene: TRBJ2-6
CDR3 length: 17
D gene: TRBD1
CDR3 protein: CASHHGGTGVGANVLTF
CDR3 DNA: TGTGCCAGCCACCACGGAGGGACAGGGGTTGGGGCCAACGTCCTGACTTTC

V gene: TRBV12-3/TRBV12-4
clone size: NA
J gene: TRBJ2-7
CDR3 length: 14
D gene: NA
CDR3 protein: CASSPSHGFYEQYF
CDR3 DNA: TGTGCCAGCAGTCCCAGCCATGGATTCTACGAGCAGTACTTC

V gene: TRBV20-1
clone size: NA
J gene: TRBJ1-5
CDR3 length: 14
D gene: NA
CDR3 protein: CSAQGSLGNQPQHF
CDR3 DNA: TGCAGTGCTCAGGGCAGCCTTGGCAATCAGCCCCAGCATTTT

V gene: TRBV12-3/TRBV12-4
clone size: few
J gene: TRBJ2-1
CDR3 length: 12
D gene: NA
CDR3 protein: CASSLAGNEQFF
CDR3 DNA: TGTGCCAGCAGTTTAGCGGGGAATGAGCAGTTCTTC

V gene: TRBV6-5
clone size: few
J gene: TRBJ1-5
CDR3 length: 17
D gene: NA
CDR3 protein: CASSYSVPGHGNQPQHF
CDR3 DNA: TGTGCCAGCAGTTACTCGGTCCCAGGCCATGGGAATCAGCCCCAGCATTTT

V gene: TRBV6-2/TRBV6-3
clone size: NA
J gene: TRBJ2-7
CDR3 length: 15
D gene: TRBD1
CDR3 protein: CASRARGPFVNEQYF
CDR3 DNA: TGTGCCAGCAGGGCCAGGGGGCCTTTCGTTAACGAGCAGTACTTC

V gene: TRBV11-2
clone size: NA
J gene: TRBJ2-5
CDR3 length: 17
D gene: NA
CDR3 protein: CASSPGGQAIVKETQYF
CDR3 DNA: TGTGCCAGCAGCCCAGGCGGGCAGGCCATCGTTAAGGAGACCCAGTACTTC

V gene: TRBV6-4
clone size: many
J gene: TRBJ1-5
CDR3 length: 14
D gene: NA
CDR3 protein: CASSDVPQAQPQHF
CDR3 DNA: TGTGCCAGCAGTGATGTACCACAGGCACAGCCCCAGCATTTT

V gene: TRBV2
clone size: many
J gene: TRBJ2-5
CDR3 length: 12
D gene: NA
CDR3 protein: CASSEGMKTQYF
CDR3 DNA: TGTGCCAGCAGTGAAGGGATGAAGACCCAGTACTTC

V gene: TRBV27
clone size: many
J gene: TRBJ1-5
CDR3 length: 13
D gene: NA
CDR3 protein: CASTQGSNQPQHF
CDR3 DNA: TGTGCCAGCACCCAGGGCAGCAATCAGCCCCAGCATTTT

V gene: TRBV27
clone size: many
J gene: TRBJ2-2
CDR3 length: 13
D gene: NA
CDR3 protein: CASTKLNTGELFF
CDR3 DNA: TGTGCCAGTACTAAGTTGAACACCGGGGAGCTGTTTTTT

V gene: TRBV6-5
clone size: NA
J gene: TRBJ2-7
CDR3 length: 15
D gene: NA
CDR3 protein: CASSYADSPHYEQYF
CDR3 DNA: TGTGCCAGCAGTTACGCGGACAGTCCTCACTACGAGCAGTACTTC

V gene: TRBV20-1
clone size: many
J gene: TRBJ2-7
CDR3 length: 14
D gene: NA
CDR3 protein: CSARDMDTTYEQYF
CDR3 DNA: TGCAGTGCTAGAGATATGGACACTACCTACGAGCAGTACTTC

V gene: TRBV5-8
clone size: NA
J gene: TRBJ1-6
CDR3 length: 15
D gene: TRBD1
CDR3 protein: CASSFPVRGLSPLHF
CDR3 DNA: TGTGCCAGCAGCTTCCCGGTTAGGGGGCTTTCACCCCTCCACTTT

V gene: TRBV7-8
clone size: many
J gene: TRBJ1-5
CDR3 length: 12
D gene: NA
CDR3 protein: CASSSLGEPQHF
CDR3 DNA: TGTGCCAGCAGCTCGTTGGGAGAGCCCCAGCATTTT

V gene: TRBV20-1
clone size: many
J gene: TRBJ2-5
CDR3 length: 14
D gene: NA
CDR3 protein: CSARGGSGKKTQYF
CDR3 DNA: TGCAGTGCTAGAGGGGGGTCCGGGAAGAAGACCCAGTACTTC

V gene: TRBV28
clone size: many
J gene: TRBJ2-7
CDR3 length: 15
D gene: TRBD2
CDR3 protein: CASRRGTSGSYEQYF
CDR3 DNA: TGTGCCAGCAGACGAGGGACTAGCGGGTCCTACGAGCAGTACTTC

V gene: TRBV19
clone size: NA
J gene: TRBJ1-2
CDR3 length: 16
D gene: NA
CDR3 protein: CASTPRADRSIYGYTF
CDR3 DNA: TGTGCCAGTACCCCCAGGGCGGACCGATCTATCTATGGCTACACCTTC

V gene: TRBV9
clone size: many
J gene: TRBJ2-7
CDR3 length: 16
D gene: TRBD2
CDR3 protein: CASSAEGTTLTTKQYF
CDR3 DNA: TGTGCCAGCAGCGCTGAGGGGACTACTCTTACTACGAAGCAGTACTTC

V gene: TRBV27
clone size: many
J gene: TRBJ2-7
CDR3 length: 14
D gene: TRBD2
CDR3 protein: CASSFSGTSYEQYF
CDR3 DNA: TGTGCCAGCAGTTTTAGCGGGACCTCCTACGAGCAGTACTTC

V gene: TRBV28
clone size: many
J gene: TRBJ2-7
CDR3 length: 14
D gene: NA
CDR3 protein: CASSAIVIAYEQYF
CDR3 DNA: TGTGCCAGCAGTGCCATAGTAATCGCCTACGAGCAGTACTTC

V gene: TRBV18
clone size: NA
J gene: TRBJ1-1
CDR3 length: 15
D gene: NA
CDR3 protein: CASSPRDGVNTEAFF
CDR3 DNA: TGTGCCAGCTCACCACGGGACGGTGTTAACACTGAAGCTTTCTTT

V gene: TRBV6-2/TRBV6-3
clone size: many
J gene: TRBJ2-7
CDR3 length: 14
D gene: NA
CDR3 protein: CASSGQKYPYEQYF
CDR3 DNA: TGTGCCAGCAGTGGACAGAAGTACCCCTACGAGCAGTACTTC

V gene: TRBV12-5
clone size: many
J gene: TRBJ2-7
CDR3 length: 16
D gene: TRBD1
CDR3 protein: CASGLVPWTGIVEQYF
CDR3 DNA: TGTGCTAGTGGTTTGGTACCATGGACAGGGATCGTCGAGCAGTACTTC

V gene: TRBV30
clone size: many
J gene: TRBJ2-7
CDR3 length: 12
D gene: NA
CDR3 protein: CAWSVTGYEQYF
CDR3 DNA: TGTGCCTGGAGTGTAACGGGCTACGAGCAGTACTTC

V gene: TRBV20-1
clone size: NA
J gene: TRBJ2-7
CDR3 length: 13
D gene: TRBD2
CDR3 protein: CSASDGGAYEQYF
CDR3 DNA: TGCAGTGCTAGTGACGGGGGGGCCTACGAGCAGTACTTC

V gene: TRBV20-1
clone size: few
J gene: TRBJ1-5
CDR3 length: 15
D gene: TRBD1
CDR3 protein: CSALKTGASNQPQHF
CDR3 DNA: TGCAGTGCGCTGAAAACAGGGGCTAGCAATCAGCCCCAGCATTTT

V gene: TRBV6-5
clone size: many
J gene: TRBJ2-5
CDR3 length: 14
D gene: TRBD1
CDR3 protein: CASWDRGRQETQYF
CDR3 DNA: TGTGCCAGCTGGGACAGGGGTAGGCAAGAGACCCAGTACTTC

V gene: TRBV5-1
clone size: many
J gene: TRBJ2-7
CDR3 length: 14
D gene: TRBD1
CDR3 protein: CASSLAGQGYEQYF
CDR3 DNA: TGCGCCAGCAGCTTGGCGGGACAGGGCTACGAGCAGTACTTC

V gene: TRBV27
clone size: many
J gene: TRBJ1-4
CDR3 length: 13
D gene: TRBD1
CDR3 protein: CASSERTGEGLFF
CDR3 DNA: TGTGCCAGCAGTGAAAGGACAGGGGAAGGACTGTTTTTT

V gene: TRBV7-2
clone size: NA
J gene: TRBJ1-1
CDR3 length: 12
D gene: NA
CDR3 protein: CASSRISTEAFF
CDR3 DNA: TGTGCCAGCAGCCGAATATCCACTGAAGCTTTCTTT

V gene: TRBV25-1
clone size: many
J gene: TRBJ1-1
CDR3 length: 15
D gene: NA
CDR3 protein: CASRKTTGSNTEAFF
CDR3 DNA: TGTGCCAGCAGAAAAACTACAGGGTCGAACACTGAAGCTTTCTTT

V gene: TRBV6-1
clone size: many
J gene: TRBJ2-5
CDR3 length: 16
D gene: NA
CDR3 protein: CASTIDRLPKFGTQYF
CDR3 DNA: TGTGCCAGCACCATAGACAGGTTACCCAAGTTTGGGACCCAGTACTTC

V gene: TRBV10-3
clone size: many
J gene: TRBJ2-7
CDR3 length: 14
D gene: NA
CDR3 protein: CAISEIEGVGEQYF
CDR3 DNA: TGTGCCATCAGTGAGATAGAGGGGGTGGGCGAGCAGTACTTC

V gene: TRBV3-1
clone size: many
J gene: TRBJ2-7
CDR3 length: 14
D gene: NA
CDR3 protein: CASSRGGMRYEQYF
CDR3 DNA: TGTGCCAGCAGCCGGGGCGGGATGCGGTACGAGCAGTACTTC

V gene: TRBV19
clone size: once
J gene: TRBJ2-7
CDR3 length: 14
D gene: NA
CDR3 protein: CASSPGGVSYEQYF
CDR3 DNA: TGTGCCAGTAGTCCAGGAGGGGTCTCCTACGAGCAGTACTTC

V gene: TRBV15
clone size: many
J gene: TRBJ2-7
CDR3 length: 18
D gene: NA
CDR3 protein: CATSRVPYKPGPNDEQYF
CDR3 DNA: TGTGCCACCAGCAGAGTCCCTTATAAACCGGGCCCCAACGACGAGCAGTACTTC

V gene: TRBV28
clone size: many
J gene: TRBJ1-2
CDR3 length: 13
D gene: NA
CDR3 protein: CAVTTGPGYGYTF
CDR3 DNA: TGTGCCGTTACTACGGGGCCGGGCTATGGCTACACCTTC

V gene: TRBV19
clone size: many
J gene: TRBJ1-1
CDR3 length: 15
D gene: TRBD1
CDR3 protein: CASSTPGTENTEAFF
CDR3 DNA: TGTGCCAGTAGTACCCCCGGGACAGAGAACACTGAAGCTTTCTTT

V gene: TRBV30
clone size: few
J gene: TRBJ1-1
CDR3 length: 13
D gene: NA
CDR3 protein: CAWSSGLNTEAFF
CDR3 DNA: TGTGCCTGGAGTTCAGGTTTGAACACTGAAGCTTTCTTT

V gene: TRBV12-3/TRBV12-4
clone size: NA
J gene: TRBJ2-4
CDR3 length: 15
D gene: TRBD1
CDR3 protein: CASSLVRRGSGGKFF
CDR3 DNA: TGTGCCAGCAGTTTGGTTCGTCGGGGGTCAGGGGGCAAGTTCTTC

V gene: TRBV6-4
clone size: NA
J gene: TRBJ2-3
CDR3 length: 18
D gene: TRBD2
CDR3 protein: CASSLTSGRGFLTDTRYF
CDR3 DNA: TGTGCTAGCAGTTTGACTAGCGGGAGGGGGTTTCTCACAGATACGCGGTATTTT

V gene: TRBV15
clone size: many
J gene: TRBJ1-1
CDR3 length: 16
D gene: NA
CDR3 protein: CATSRGTAPGNTEAFF
CDR3 DNA: TGTGCCACCAGCAGAGGCACGGCCCCCGGTAACACTGAAGCTTTCTTT

V gene: TRBV6-2/TRBV6-3
clone size: many
J gene: TRBJ1-5
CDR3 length: 15
D gene: NA
CDR3 protein: CASTPRWEFRQPQHF
CDR3 DNA: TGTGCCAGCACTCCGCGGTGGGAGTTTCGTCAGCCCCAGCATTTT

V gene: TRBV6-5
clone size: few
J gene: TRBJ2-7
CDR3 length: 14
D gene: TRBD2
CDR3 protein: CASSYGGGAEEQYF
CDR3 DNA: TGTGCCAGCAGTTACGGCGGGGGGGCGGAAGAGCAGTACTTC

V gene: TRBV30
clone size: many
J gene: TRBJ1-2
CDR3 length: 11
D gene: NA
CDR3 protein: CAWSVNYGYTF
CDR3 DNA: TGTGCCTGGAGTGTAAACTATGGCTACACCTTC

V gene: TRBV4-1
clone size: NA
J gene: TRBJ2-7
CDR3 length: 18
D gene: NA
CDR3 protein: CASSQETGALTLTYEQYF
CDR3 DNA: TGCGCCAGCAGCCAAGAGACAGGCGCATTAACCCTCACCTACGAGCAGTACTTC